The 18 T cell receptor delta chains presented below share a single source sample, sequenced in a study of delta chains in infants with herpesvirus infections. PBMC RNA was reverse transcribed using gamma-chain- and delta-chain-specific primers. TCRdb reanalysed the RT-PCR reads with CATT. This repertoire shows more than 1,500 delta-chain clones, 28% found once; its top ten account for roughly 10%. This material consisted of peripheral blood, taken at time point 3 of longitudinal follow-up. The receptors derive from a human donor who was a Ugandan infant, either HIV-exposed or HIV-unexposed (not recorded which).

The J gene is TRDJ1, the V gene TRDV1, with 9 bases lining up with TRDD2. V trimming: 3 bases; J trimming: 0 bases; junction bases outside the gene matches: 32. Germline V gives CDR1 TSWWSYY, CDR2 QGS. This CDR3 comprises 25 residues. The CDR3 region is CALGDPFRWAFLRRTGPSYTDKLIF. CDR3 DNA: TGTGCTCTTGGGGACCCCTTCCGCTGGGCCTTCCTACGTAGGACTGGACCTTCGTACACCGATAAACTCATCTTT.

This clone has a handful of counts. The genes are TRDV1 and TRDJ3, with 12 bases lining up with TRDD3. The CDR3 length is 26 residues. The trim removed 2 bases at V and 2 bases at J, leaving 25 bases unmatched. CDR1 and CDR2 (germline): TSWWSYY, QGS. The CDR3 loop is CALGEVRWGGKALGDTLTWDTRQMFF. The CDR3 coding sequence is TGTGCTCTTGGGGAAGTACGATGGGGCGGGAAGGCCCTGGGGGATACGCTTACCTGGGACACCCGACAGATGTTTTTC.

By its share, this clone is large. Other DNA sequences of this sample code for an identical CDR3. The CDR3 nucleotides read TGTGCCTGTGACACCCTGGGGGATACGTACACCGATAAACTCATCTTT. Amino acids: CACDTLGDTYTDKLIF. The chain carries TRDV2 and TRDJ1, with TRDD3 matching over 12 bases. CDR3 length equals 16 residues. After removal of 0 bases from V and 0 bases from J, the junction contained 1 base not matched to a gene. In germline, CDR1 is GEAIGNYY, CDR2 EKD.

This clone has only one observation. Being one base from a much bigger clone, this may be a read error. The chain combines TRDV2 with TRDJ1; TRDD3 matches 11 bases. Germline V gives CDR1 GEAIGNYY, CDR2 EKD. V lost 0 bases and J lost 0; bases outside the gene matches: 11. This CDR3 region has 19 residues. CDR3 protein: CACDTVDWGICGYTDKLIF. The CDR3 DNA follows: TGTGCCTGTGACACCGTAGACTGGGGGATATGTGGGTACACCGATAAACTCATCTTT.

V usage is TRDV3 and J usage is TRDJ1, with 12 positions matching TRDD3. Unmatched junction bases numbered 22, after V lost 3 bases and J lost 2 bases. This CDR3 has 20 residues. Germline V gene data show CDR1 as TVYSNPD and CDR2 as GDNSRS (reference sequence). The CDR3 protein is CALRLPTTGGYPGGTDKLIF. In DNA form, the CDR3 reads TGTGCCTTACGCCTTCCTACAACTGGGGGATACCCCGGGGGGACCGATAAACTCATCTTT. The whole variable domain, filled in from reference TRDV3 and TRDJ1, reads CDKVTQSSPDQTVASGSEVVLLCTYDTVYSNPDLFWYRIRPDYSFQFVFYGDNSRSEGADFTQGRFSVKHILTQKAFHLVISPVRTEDSATYYCALRLPTTGGYPGGTDKLIFGKGTRVTVEP.

This CDR3 is CACDTVRAGGYANTDKLIF. The DNA of the CDR3 is TGTGCCTGTGACACCGTCAGGGCTGGGGGATACGCGAATACCGATAAACTCATCTTT. This sequence joins TRDV2 and TRDJ1, with 12 bases matching TRDD3. This CDR3 spans 19 amino acids. Trimming at V came to 0 bases and at J to 2 bases, leaving 12 bases not matched to a gene. Germline loops: CDR1 GEAIGNYY, CDR2 EKD.

The chain couples TRDV1 to TRDJ1; D may correspond to TRDD2 or TRDD3 (7 bases each). CDR1 and CDR2 (germline): TSWWSYY, QGS. With 4 bases removed from V and 2 bases from J, the gap between germline ends came to 26 bases. The CDR3 is 19 amino acids. DNA of the CDR3: TGTGCTCTTGGGGGGGATTCCTACGAAATTGGGGGACCTACCGATAAACTCATCTTT. Its translation: CALGGDSYEIGGPTDKLIF.

The chain employs TRDV1 and TRDJ1, with 9 bases lining up with TRDD2. J lost 0 bases, V lost 4 bases, and 30 bases had no gene match. The CDR3 is 24 amino acids. The germline CDR1 and CDR2 sequences are TSWWSYY and QGS. CDR3 residues: CALGGLKPSYQRTVRYGYTDKLIF. As DNA, the CDR3 is TGTGCTCTTGGGGGACTAAAGCCTTCCTACCAACGTACTGTTAGATACGGGTACACCGATAAACTCATCTTT.

Details on this clone: This clone may be a read error of a much larger clone one base away. The genes are TRDV2 and TRDJ3; 7 nucleotides agree with TRDD3. The CDR3 has 18 amino acids. The germline V gene has CDR1 GEAIGNYY and CDR2 EKD. CDR3 amino acids: CARDSGGHSSWDTRQMFF. The CDR3 DNA reads as TGTGCCCGTGACAGTGGGGGACACAGCTCCTGGGACACCCGACAGATGTTTTTC.

This sequence joins TRDV1 and TRDJ1, with D perhaps matching TRDD3 (9 bases). The CDR3 is made up of 20 amino acids. The ends were cut back, 2 bases at V and 1 base at J, with 26 bases in the middle. Germline CDR1 is TSWWSYY and CDR2 is QGS. In DNA form, the CDR3 reads TGTGCTCTTGGGGAAGGCCTTCCTAAACTGGGGGACTCGGGCACCGATAAACTCATCTTT. Protein product: CALGEGLPKLGDSGTDKLIF.

V gene TRDV1 combines with J gene TRDJ3, with TRDD3 matching over 11 bases. The V and J ends lost 0 bases and 3 bases, in that order; junction bases with no gene match: 19. The CDR3 has 24 residues. From germline, CDR1 is TSWWSYY and CDR2 QGS. The CDR3 coding sequence is TGTGCTCTTGGGGAACTAGGCTCGTCTTCTCCCTACTGGGGGATAGGCTGGGACACCCGACAGATGTTTTTC. Protein sequence: CALGELGSSSPYWGIGWDTRQMFF.

In this sample, this clone is large. The chain has TRDV1 and TRDJ2, with D possibly TRDD3 on 10 matching bases. V shed 3 bases and J shed 1 base, with 30 bases lying between them. The germline V gene encodes CDR1 TSWWSYY and CDR2 QGS. The CDR3 covers 22 residues. CDR3: CALGDWPSYGGYAAFLTAQLFF. The CDR3 nucleotides are TGTGCTCTTGGGGACTGGCCTTCCTACGGGGGATACGCAGCTTTTTTGACAGCACAACTCTTCTTT.

In the case of this clone: Given a much more abundant clone one base away, this may be a read error. The chain has TRDV1 and TRDJ1; D is perhaps TRDD3 (6 bases). CDR1 is TSWWSYY and CDR2 is QGS in the germline V gene. The CDR3 length is 25 residues. Trimming pared 10 bases from V and 0 bases from J, leaving 48 bases between. The CDR3 region is CARGELDLGPMGYRLGGPYTDKLIF. Written as DNA, the CDR3 is TGTGCTCGTGGTGAACTAGACCTTGGTCCAATGGGATATAGGTTAGGGGGCCCGTACACCGATAAACTCATCTTT.

Notes on this clone: A read error may explain this, as a much larger clone is one base away. This chain uses TRDV1 with TRDJ1; 7 nucleotides agree with TRDD2. Germline V CDR1 and CDR2: TSWWSYY, QGS. The CDR3 sequence is 20 residues long. With 5 bases clipped from V and 9 bases from J, the junction kept 30 bases outside the gene matches. CDR3 protein: CALGKPTSPPFLQRPLQLIF. DNA of the CDR3: TGTGCTCTTGGGAAACCGACCTCCCCACCTTTCCTACAGCGTCCGCTTCAACTCATCTTT.

This clone is large in the sample. The chain carries TRDV1 and TRDJ1; D is unresolved. The germline CDR1 and CDR2 sequences are TSWWSYY and QGS. Trimming removed 4 bases from V and 5 bases from J, with 11 bases in between. The CDR3 runs to 13 residues. CDR3 loop: CALGVGVADKLIF. The CDR3 DNA follows: TGTGCTCTTGGGGTTGGTGTAGCTGATAAACTCATCTTT.

The V gene is TRDV2, the J gene TRDJ1, with TRDD3 matching 11 bases. CDR3 size: 19 residues. V shed 0 bases and J 1 base; nucleotides not matched to a gene: 12. Germline-derived CDR1 and CDR2 are GEAIGNYY and EKD. CDR3 residues: CACDTLLGDKAIRTDKLIF. CDR3 bases: TGTGCCTGTGACACCTTACTGGGGGATAAAGCCATACGCACCGATAAACTCATCTTT.

This clone was seen more than once but under ten times. The chain uses TRDV1 and TRDJ1; 13 bases fit TRDD3. The J segment lost 0 bases and the V segment lost 4 bases, leaving 23 bases of the junction unmatched. The CDR3 runs to 23 residues. CDR1 is TSWWSYY and CDR2 is QGS in the germline V gene. Here the CDR3 DNA reads TGTGCTCTTGGGGGTCATATTCCTCCTCATTACTGGGGGATACGGCGGTACACCGATAAACTCATCTTT. This gives the protein CALGGHIPPHYWGIRRYTDKLIF.

The rearrangement joins TRDV1 to TRDJ1; 8 nucleotides match TRDD3. Germline CDR1 TSWWSYY, CDR2 QGS. The junction had 16 bases not matched to a gene; V was cut back by 1 base and J by 0 bases. This CDR3 is 20 amino acids long. CDR3 sequence reads: CALGEHLLLGGPSYTDKLIF. CDR3 DNA: TGTGCTCTTGGGGAACATCTCCTACTGGGGGGCCCTTCGTACACCGATAAACTCATCTTT.